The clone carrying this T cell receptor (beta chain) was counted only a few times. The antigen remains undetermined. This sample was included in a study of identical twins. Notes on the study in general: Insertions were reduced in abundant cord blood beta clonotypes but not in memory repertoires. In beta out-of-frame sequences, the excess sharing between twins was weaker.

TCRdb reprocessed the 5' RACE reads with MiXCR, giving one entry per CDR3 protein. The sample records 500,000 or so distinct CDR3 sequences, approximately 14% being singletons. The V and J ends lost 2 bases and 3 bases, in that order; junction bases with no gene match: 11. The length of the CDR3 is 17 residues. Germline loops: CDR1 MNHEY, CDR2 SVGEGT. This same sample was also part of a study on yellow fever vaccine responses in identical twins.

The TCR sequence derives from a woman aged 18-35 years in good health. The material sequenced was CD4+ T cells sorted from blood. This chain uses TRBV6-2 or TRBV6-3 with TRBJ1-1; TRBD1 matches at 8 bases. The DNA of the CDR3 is TGTGCCAGCAGTTACGAGACCGGGACAGGTTCGGACACTGAAGCTTTCTTT. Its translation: CASSYETGTGSDTEAFF.